This TCR beta chain was recorded in a study of CD8 T cells in Susac syndrome. V was trimmed by 5 bases and J by 3 bases, leaving 10 bases between them. The CDR3 has 14 residues. Germline V gene data show CDR1 as LNHNV and CDR2 as YYDKDF (reference sequence). Random hexamers primed reverse transcription of roughly 0.5 to 1 ug RNA. From the immunoSEQ multiplex PCR reads, TCRdb called clonotypes with MiXCR, one entry per CDR3 protein. The sample lists around 110,000 distinct CDR3 sequences, about 94% occurring once. The clonotype comes from a human donor with Susac syndrome. The chain recombines TRBV15 with TRBJ1-4, with TRBD1 as a possible D gene (5 bases). Sequenced sample: CD8+ T cells from PBMCs. The CDR3 sequence: CATSPPGANEKLFF. The DNA for the CDR3 is TGTGCCACCAGCCCCCCGGGGGCTAATGAAAAACTGTTTTTT. Using reference TRBV15 and TRBJ1-4 for the parts outside the CDR3, the full variable domain is DAMVIQNPRYQVTQFGKPVTLSCSQTLNHNVMYWYQQKSSQAPKLLFHYYDKDFNNEADTPDNFQSRRPNTSFCFLDIRSPGLGDTAMYLCATSPPGANEKLFFGSGTQLSVL.